This TCR beta chain was captured by sequencing in a study of vaccination and CD4 T cells after COVID-19. About the study: The study enrolled six male and four female convalescents, two of whom were Hispanic.

Cultured CD4+ T cell DNA was sequenced using the Oncomine TCR Beta short-read assay. MiXCR, run by TCRdb on the PCR reads, gives a single entry per CDR3 protein. In the table there are fewer than 20,000 distinct CDR3 sequences, about 44% of which are singletons. About this clonotype itself: The antigen remains unidentified.

Treatment of the sample: 10-day PBMC culture with coronavirus spike peptide pools or control peptides (ViraFEST assay). The sample here was CD4+ T cells from blood, cultured in vitro, taken before SARS-CoV-2 vaccination. This receptor was obtained from a human donor who had recovered from COVID-19.

CDR3 sequence reads: CSARDTFGGGRSNYGYTF. Written as DNA, the CDR3 is TGCAGTGCTAGAGATACCTTTGGGGGTGGGAGGTCTAACTATGGCTACACCTTC. This sequence joins TRBV20-1 and TRBJ1-2; possibly TRBD1 for D (5 bases). V shed 0 bases and J shed 0 bases, with 20 bases lying between them. The V gene's germline CDR1 is DFQATT and CDR2 SNEGSKA (reference sequence). The CDR3 has 18 residues.